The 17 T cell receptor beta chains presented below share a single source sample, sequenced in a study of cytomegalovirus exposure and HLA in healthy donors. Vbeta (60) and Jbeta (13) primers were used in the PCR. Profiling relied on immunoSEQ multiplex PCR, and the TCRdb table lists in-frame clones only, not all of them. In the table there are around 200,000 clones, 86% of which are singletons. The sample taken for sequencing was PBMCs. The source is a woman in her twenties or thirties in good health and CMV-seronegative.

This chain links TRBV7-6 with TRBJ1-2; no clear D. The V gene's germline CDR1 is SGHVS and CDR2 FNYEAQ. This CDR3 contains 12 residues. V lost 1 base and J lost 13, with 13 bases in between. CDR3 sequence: CASSLVGAPLTF. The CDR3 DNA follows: TGTGCCAGCAGCTTAGTGGGAGCCCCTCTCACCTTC.

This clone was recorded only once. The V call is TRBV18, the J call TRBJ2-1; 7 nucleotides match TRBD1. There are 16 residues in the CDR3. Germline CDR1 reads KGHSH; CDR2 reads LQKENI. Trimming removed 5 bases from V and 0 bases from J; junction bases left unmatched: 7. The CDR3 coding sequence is TGTGCCAGCTCAGTTCTAGGGGGCGTCTCCTACAATGAGCAGTTCTTC. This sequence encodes CASSVLGGVSYNEQFF.

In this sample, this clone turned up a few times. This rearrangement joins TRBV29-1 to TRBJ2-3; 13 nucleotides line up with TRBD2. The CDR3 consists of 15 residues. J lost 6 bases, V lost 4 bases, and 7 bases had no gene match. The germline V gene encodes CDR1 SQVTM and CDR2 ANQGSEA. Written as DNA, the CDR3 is TGCAGCGTTGGAACGGGGACTAGCGGGGAGGATACGCAGTATTTT. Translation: CSVGTGTSGEDTQYF.

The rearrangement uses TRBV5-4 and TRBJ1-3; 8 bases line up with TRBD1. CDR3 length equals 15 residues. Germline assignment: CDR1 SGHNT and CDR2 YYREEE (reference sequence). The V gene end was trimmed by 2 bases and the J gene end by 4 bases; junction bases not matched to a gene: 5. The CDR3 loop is CASSLQGVAGNTIYF. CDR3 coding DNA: TGTGCCAGCAGCTTACAGGGGGTAGCCGGAAACACCATATATTTT.

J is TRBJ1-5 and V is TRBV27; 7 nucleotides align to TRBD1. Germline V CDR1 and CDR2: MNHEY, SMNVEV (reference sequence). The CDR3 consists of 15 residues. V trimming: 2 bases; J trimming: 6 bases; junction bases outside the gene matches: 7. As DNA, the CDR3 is TGTGCCAGCAGTTTACTGGGGGCAGGGGGTCAGCCCCAGCATTTT. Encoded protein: CASSLLGAGGQPQHF.

CDR3 protein: CASSLTGQGPYEQYF. For the CDR3, the DNA is TGCGCCAGCAGCTTAACAGGACAGGGGCCCTACGAGCAGTACTTC. The V call is TRBV5-1, the J call TRBJ2-7; 9 nucleotides align to TRBD1. Germline V gene lookup returns CDR1 SGHRS and CDR2 YFSETQ. This CDR3 contains 15 residues. The junction had 5 bases not matched to a gene; V was cut back by 2 bases and J by 2 bases.

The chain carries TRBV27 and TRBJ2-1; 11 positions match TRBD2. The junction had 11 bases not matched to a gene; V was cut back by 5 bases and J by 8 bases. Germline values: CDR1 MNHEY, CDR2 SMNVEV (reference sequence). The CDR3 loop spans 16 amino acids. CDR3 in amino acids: CASSLTLAGGSDEQFF. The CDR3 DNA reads TGTGCCAGCAGTCTAACCCTAGCGGGAGGTTCCGATGAGCAGTTCTTC.

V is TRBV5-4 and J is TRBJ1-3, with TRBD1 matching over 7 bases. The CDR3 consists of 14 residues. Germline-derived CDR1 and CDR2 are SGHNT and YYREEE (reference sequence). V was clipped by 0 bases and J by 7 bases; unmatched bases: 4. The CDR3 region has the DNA TGTGCCAGCAGCTTGGACAGGGGAGAGAACACCATATATTTT. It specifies CASSLDRGENTIYF.

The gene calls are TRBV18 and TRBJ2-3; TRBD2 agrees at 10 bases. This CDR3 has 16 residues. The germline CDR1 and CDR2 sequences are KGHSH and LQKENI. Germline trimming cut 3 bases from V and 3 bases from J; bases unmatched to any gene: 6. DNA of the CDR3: TGTGCCAGCTCACCCCGTGGTAGCGGGGGGACAGATACGCAGTATTTT. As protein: CASSPRGSGGTDTQYF.

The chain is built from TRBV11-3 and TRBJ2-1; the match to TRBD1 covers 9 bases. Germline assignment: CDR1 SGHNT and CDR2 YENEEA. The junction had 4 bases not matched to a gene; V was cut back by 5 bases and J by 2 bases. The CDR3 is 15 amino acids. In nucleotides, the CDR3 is TGTGCCAGCAGCCCCGGGACAGGGACCTACAATGAGCAGTTCTTC. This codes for CASSPGTGTYNEQFF. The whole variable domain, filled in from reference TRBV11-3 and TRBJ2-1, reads EAGVVQSPRYKIIEKKQPVAFWCNPISGHNTLYWYLQNLGQGPELLIRYENEEAVDDSQLPKDRFSAERLKGVDSTLKIQPAELGDSAVYLCASSPGTGTYNEQFFGPGTRLTVL.

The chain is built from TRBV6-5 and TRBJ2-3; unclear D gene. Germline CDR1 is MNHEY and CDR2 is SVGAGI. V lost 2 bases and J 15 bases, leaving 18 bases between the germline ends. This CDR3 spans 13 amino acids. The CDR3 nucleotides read TGTGCCAGCAGTTACCAGGCAGGCCCAACGCTATATTTT. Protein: CASSYQAGPTLYF.

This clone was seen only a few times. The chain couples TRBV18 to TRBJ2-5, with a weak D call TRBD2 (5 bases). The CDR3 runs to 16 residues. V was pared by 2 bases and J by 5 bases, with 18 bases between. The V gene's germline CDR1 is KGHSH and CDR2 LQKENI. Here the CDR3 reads CASSPSGTSATETQYF. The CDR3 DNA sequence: TGTGCCAGCTCACCATCGGGAACTTCTGCGACGGAGACCCAGTACTTC.

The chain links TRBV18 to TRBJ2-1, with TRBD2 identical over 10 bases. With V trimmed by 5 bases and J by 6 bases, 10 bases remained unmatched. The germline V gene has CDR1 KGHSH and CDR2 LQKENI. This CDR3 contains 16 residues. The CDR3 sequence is CASSLQGTSVGNEQFF. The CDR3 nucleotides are TGTGCCAGCTCATTACAGGGGACTAGCGTTGGCAATGAGCAGTTCTTC. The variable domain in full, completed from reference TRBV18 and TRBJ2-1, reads NAGVMQNPRHLVRRRGQEARLRCSPMKGHSHVYWYRQLPEEGLKFMVYLQKENIIDESGMPKERFSAEFPKEGPSILRIQQVVRGDSAAYFCASSLQGTSVGNEQFFGPGTRLTVL.

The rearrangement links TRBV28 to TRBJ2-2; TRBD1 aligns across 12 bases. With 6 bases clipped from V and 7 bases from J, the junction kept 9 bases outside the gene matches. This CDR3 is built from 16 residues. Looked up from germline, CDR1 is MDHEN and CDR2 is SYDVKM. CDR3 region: CASRGRDRGLIGELFF. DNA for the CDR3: TGTGCCAGCAGGGGCCGGGACAGGGGGCTCATCGGGGAGCTGTTTTTT.

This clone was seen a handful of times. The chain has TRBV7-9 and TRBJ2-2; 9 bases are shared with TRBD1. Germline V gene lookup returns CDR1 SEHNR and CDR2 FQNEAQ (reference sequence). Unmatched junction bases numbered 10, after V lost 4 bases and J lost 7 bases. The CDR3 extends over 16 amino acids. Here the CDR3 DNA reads TGTGCCAGCAGCTCCCCGGGACAGGGCGGTTTCGGGGAGCTGTTTTTT. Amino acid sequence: CASSSPGQGGFGELFF. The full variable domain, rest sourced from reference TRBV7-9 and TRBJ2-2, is DTGVSQNPRHKITKRGQNVTFRCDPISEHNRLYWYRQTLGQGPEFLTYFQNEAQLEKSRLLSDRFSAERPKGSFSTLEIQRTEQGDSAMYLCASSSPGQGGFGELFFGEGSRLTVL.

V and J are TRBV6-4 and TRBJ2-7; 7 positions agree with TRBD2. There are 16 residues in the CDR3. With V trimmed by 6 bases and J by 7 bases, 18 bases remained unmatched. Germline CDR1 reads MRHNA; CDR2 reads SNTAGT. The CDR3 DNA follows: TGTGCCAGCAGGGGGTGGGAGGGAACTTCCCAGAGGGAGCAGTACTTC. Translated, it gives CASRGWEGTSQREQYF.

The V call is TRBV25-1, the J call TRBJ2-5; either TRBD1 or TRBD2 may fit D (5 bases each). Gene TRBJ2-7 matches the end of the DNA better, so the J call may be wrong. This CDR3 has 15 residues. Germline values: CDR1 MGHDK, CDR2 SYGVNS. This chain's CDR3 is CASSEWLMGAYEQYF. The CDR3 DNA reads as TGTGCCAGCAGTGAATGGTTAATGGGGGCCTACGAGCAGTACTTC.